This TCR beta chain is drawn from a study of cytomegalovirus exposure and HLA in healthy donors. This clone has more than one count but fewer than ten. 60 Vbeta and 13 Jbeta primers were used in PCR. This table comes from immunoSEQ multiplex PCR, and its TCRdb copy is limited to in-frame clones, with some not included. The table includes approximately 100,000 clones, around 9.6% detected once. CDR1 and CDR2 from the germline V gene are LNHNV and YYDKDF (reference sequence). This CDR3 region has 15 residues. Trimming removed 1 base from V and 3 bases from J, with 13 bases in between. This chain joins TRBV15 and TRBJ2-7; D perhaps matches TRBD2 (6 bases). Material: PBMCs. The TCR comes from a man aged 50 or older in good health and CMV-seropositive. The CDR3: CATSRASSADYEQYF. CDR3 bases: TGTGCCACCAGCAGAGCTTCTAGCGCCGACTACGAGCAGTACTTC.